This T cell receptor beta chain was found in a study of blood T cells in healthy people across ages (dated by TCRdb to the mid-2010s). For the study in its entirety: In model experiments, roughly one uniquely barcoded TCR beta cDNA molecule per two T cells was captured by template switching. Age-related changes in TCR beta repertoire diversity were measured in the study by deep sequencing normalized with unique cDNA molecular identifiers. Donors were grouped into four age groups: young (average 16 years), middle-aged (roughly 38), aged (roughly 67) and long-lived (roughly 80). To avoid experimental bias, donors of different ages were spread randomly across the sequencing lanes. For two donors (one aged 18 to 30 and one aged 80 or older), the study analyzed two additional independent replicas of 1 million unique cDNA reads from the same blood draw. General conclusions and limits of the study: Compared with the aged group, more naive CD4+ T cells, fewer expanded clones and increased TCR diversity were shown by the long-lived group, suggesting age selection. Estimates of total diversity based on one million sequenced T cells were regarded as lower bounds and as underestimates. Donor CMV infection status was unknown, potentially confounding age-related changes in expanded clonotypes. Observed TCR beta diversity per million T cells fell roughly linearly with age, and a significant reduction was already apparent by age roughly 40. Since profiling was done on bulk unsorted PBMCs, naive and antigen-experienced compartments could not be conclusively compared. A strong correlation was found between observed TCR beta diversity and the percentage of naive T cells measured by flow cytometry.

Donors were 40 or so systemically healthy Caucasian individuals from Russia aged 6 to 90 years. Each donor gave about 9.2 milliliters of peripheral blood, drawn into EDTA-treated Vacutainer tubes. Ficoll-Paque density-gradient centrifugation was used to isolate PBMCs, with at least 6 million per sample. Total RNA, at least 6 micrograms per sample, was extracted from PBMCs with Trizol reagent. For every donor, an aliquot of PBMCs went through flow cytometry to measure the percentages of naive CD45RAhigh/CD27high T cells. The CDR3 spans 16 residues, from the cysteine through the phenylalanine. Only the CDR3 part of the read is kept: 48 bases, read in frame from the first base. V is cut by 3 bases and J by 7 bases, and the space between the germline ends is 21 bases. According to the germline V gene, CDR1 reads ENHRY and CDR2 reads SYGVKD. The library was obtained by 5' RACE. The second PCR ran for roughly 6 to 11 cycles and used a J-beta primer mix along with a sample-barcoded 5' primer. A template-switch 5' adaptor carrying 12 random nucleotides introduced a unique molecular identifier onto each TCR beta cDNA molecule. Each sample yielded at least 3 million CDR3-containing paired-end reads. All of the RNA was converted into first-strand cDNA using the Mint cDNA synthesis kit, with a TRBC-specific oligonucleotide serving as the primer. All cDNA was treated with uracil-DNA glycosylase and then went through a first 18-cycle PCR with the universal primers M1SS and BC2_uni_R. Concerning the study's data processing: Normalization of each sample was performed by random selection of 1 million high-quality reads, each carrying a distinct molecular identifier. Instead of being binned into consensus sequences, reads that shared molecular identifiers were thrown out. MiTCR, set to a Q25 quality threshold and the strictest error-elimination algorithm, was used for CDR3 identification, clonotype clustering and error correction. Lower-bound total TCR beta diversity was estimated with a nonparametric unseen species model using Euler transformation. TCRdb applied fastp at Q25 and MiXCR to the public reads, then kept only in-frame beta chains. Entries that share a CDR3 protein sequence are merged under the most common genes and DNA. It is TCRdb's table, rather than the study itself, that gives the V and J calls and clone size. The sample contains roughly 1.9 million distinct CDR3 sequences, approximately 39% of them found a single time. The ten top clones hold under 25% of the sample.

This clonotype was detected only a few times. No antigen is known for it. Base qualities were left out, and no much larger clone turns up one base away. This receptor was identified in a human donor in good health. The rearrangement joined TRBV10-3 to TRBJ1-1; the D segment could be TRBD1, given 6 matching bases. The sample comprised blood. The CDR3 reads CAISDAREGDHYEAFF. The DNA reads TGTGCCATCAGTGACGCCAGGGAGGGGGACCACTATGAAGCTTTCTTT.